This is a list of T cell receptor beta chains from one sample in a study of beta chain features in type 1 diabetes. Assay used: immunoSEQ multiplex PCR; TCRdb lists only in-frame clones, some missing. The table records 350,000 to 450,000 clones, about 14% of them present only once. Sequenced sample: naive CD4+ T cells from blood. These TCRs come from a man aged 30-40 years in good health. Both conserved end residues are part of each CDR3. The D gene is left open where the match is weak. Rows may omit the clone size; those that give it use once, few, many or a size class.

v_gene	j_gene	d_gene	abundance	CDR3nt	CDR3aa
TRBV5-1	TRBJ2-1	TRBD1	few	TGCGCCAGCAGCTTGGCCACAGGGGGCATTTTCCACAATGAGCAGTTCTTC	CASSLATGGIFHNEQFF
TRBV9	TRBJ1-2	.	.	TGTGCCAGCAGCGCCAGTAGGGGATCGCACTATGGCTACACCTTC	CASSASRGSHYGYTF
TRBV6-4	TRBJ1-1	.	few	TGTGCCGTTTGGTCTGAAGCTTTCTTT	CAVWSEAFF
TRBV2	TRBJ2-1	TRBD2	.	TGTGCCAGCACCAAGGGTAGCGGGAGAAGTAATGAGCAGTTCTTC	CASTKGSGRSNEQFF
TRBV29-1	TRBJ2-5	.	few	TGCAGCGTCCAGGTTGCAAACAGCCGCGAAGAGACCCAGTACTTC	CSVQVANSREETQYF
TRBV27	TRBJ1-2	.	.	TGTGCCAGCAGAATCAGGGGAGATAACTATGGCTACACCTTC	CASRIRGDNYGYTF
TRBV2	TRBJ1-1	.	.	TGTGCCAGCAGTGAGGGGGGGAAGAACACTGAAGCTTTCTTT	CASSEGGKNTEAFF
TRBV9	TRBJ2-6	TRBD2	few	TGTGCCAGCAGCGCGGGACTAGCGGGATTGACTACTGGGGCCAACGTCCTGACTTTC	CASSAGLAGLTTGANVLTF
TRBV7-2	TRBJ2-3	.	.	TGTGCCAGCAGCTTACGGGGGCAAAGCACAGATACGCAGTATTTT	CASSLRGQSTDTQYF
TRBV1	TRBJ2-1	.	few	TGCACCAGCAGCCCGCCCGGGAGCTCAAACAATGAGCAGTTCTTC	CTSSPPGSSNNEQFF
TRBV27	TRBJ2-1	.	.	TGTGCCAGCAGTGGGGTTAGGGATGAGCAGTTCTTC	CASSGVRDEQFF
TRBV7-9	TRBJ1-1	TRBD1	few	TGTGCCAGCAGCTCTCGAGATAGAGGGGACAGAGAAGCTTTCTTT	CASSSRDRGDREAFF
TRBV4-1	TRBJ1-2	.	.	TGCGCCAGCAGCCCAACCCGACGGGGACTTCGGGGCTACACCTTC	CASSPTRRGLRGYTF
TRBV7-9	TRBJ2-7	TRBD1	once	TGTGCCAGCAGCACAGGGACAGGGATCGAGCAGTACTTC	CASSTGTGIEQYF
TRBV30	TRBJ1-4	.	.	TGTGCCTGGAGTGGGACGGGGGCCGGTAATGAAAAACTGTTTTTT	CAWSGTGAGNEKLFF
TRBV7-6	TRBJ2-3	TRBD1	few	TGTGCCAGCAGCTTATCGGCGTACCGACAGGGCTCAGGAACAGATACGCAGTATTTT	CASSLSAYRQGSGTDTQYF
TRBV30	TRBJ2-1	.	many	TGTGCCTGGAGTGTACGCGGGCGTTTACAGTTCTTC	CAWSVRGRLQFF
TRBV30	TRBJ2-1	.	few	TGTGCCTGGAGTGTACGGTCAGCGTACAATGAGCAGTTCTTC	CAWSVRSAYNEQFF
TRBV20-1	TRBJ2-5	.	.	TGCAGTGCTAGCTTACAGACCCAGTACTTC	CSASLQTQYF
TRBV4-3	TRBJ2-1	.	few	TGCGCCAGCAGCCGGGACACAGGACTCTACAATGAGCAGTTCTTC	CASSRDTGLYNEQFF
TRBV7-2	TRBJ2-1	.	.	TGTGCCAGCAGCTTAGCGGAACTACCCCTTGGGGGCAATGAGCAGTTCTTC	CASSLAELPLGGNEQFF
TRBV7-9	TRBJ2-1	.	.	TGTGCCAGCAGCTTAAGGGGAGAGCAGTTCTTC	CASSLRGEQFF
TRBV7-9	TRBJ2-7	.	few	TGTGCCAGCAGCTTCAAAGGTTCCGGCGAGCAGTACTTC	CASSFKGSGEQYF
TRBV4-3	TRBJ2-1	.	.	TGCGCCAGCAGCCAAGATAGGGAACCGCCGTTCTTC	CASSQDREPPFF
TRBV9	TRBJ2-3	TRBD2	few	TGTGCCAGCAGCGTAGCCCCGACTAGCGGCACAGATACGCAGTATTTT	CASSVAPTSGTDTQYF
TRBV30	TRBJ1-1	.	few	TGTGCCTGGAGTGTACGGACGAACGGTGAAGCTTTCTTT	CAWSVRTNGEAFF
TRBV5-1	TRBJ1-4	.	.	TGCGCCAGCAGTGCGTCAGGGACTGGTGAAAAACTGTTTTTT	CASSASGTGEKLFF
TRBV30	TRBJ1-2	.	.	TGTGCCTGGAGTACAGGGAGGAACTATGGCTACACCTTC	CAWSTGRNYGYTF
TRBV30	TRBJ2-1	.	few	TGTGCCTGGAGTGTTGGTGGCTCCTACAATGAGCAGTTCTTC	CAWSVGGSYNEQFF
TRBV30	TRBJ2-1	.	many	TGTGCCTGGAGGGGGGAGGACGCTAGTGAGCAGTTCTTC	CAWRGEDASEQFF
TRBV10-3	TRBJ2-1	.	few	TGTGCCATCAGTAACCGACAGGCGGACAATGAGCAGTTCTTC	CAISNRQADNEQFF
TRBV27	TRBJ2-1	TRBD1	few	TGTGCCAGCAGTTTAAGGGGGCTCACTGAGCAGTTCTTC	CASSLRGLTEQFF
TRBV7-2	TRBJ2-5	.	.	TGTGCCAGCAGCTTATCCCGGTGGGGGGCGAACCAAGAGACCCAGTACTTC	CASSLSRWGANQETQYF